This T cell receptor beta chain was profiled in a study of neoadjuvant nivolumab and ipilimumab in lung cancer. The method was immunoSEQ multiplex PCR; TCRdb's version includes in-frame clones alone and lacks a portion of them. This table has 17,000 or so clones, approximately 76% appearing once. This CDR3 has 18 amino acids. V gave up 2 bases and J gave up 5 bases; unmatched junction bases: 15. The germline V gene encodes CDR1 SEHNR and CDR2 FQNEAQ (reference sequence). Sequences were derived from tumor tissue, sampled after neoadjuvant nivolumab, alone or with ipilimumab, at or shortly before surgery. V and J are TRBV7-9 and TRBJ2-3, with TRBD1 matching over 8 bases. This clonotype was sampled from an adult with non-small cell lung cancer. CDR3 protein: CASSLLRTGRMDEDTQYF. CDR3 DNA: TGTGCCAGCAGCTTACTTAGGACAGGGCGGATGGACGAAGATACGCAGTATTTT.